Listed here are 29 T cell receptor beta chains from one sample, sequenced in a study of T cell repertoires in cytomegalovirus infection. These TCRs are of unknown antigen specificity. One entry per CDR3 protein results from TCRdb running MiXCR on the reads. This sample has approximately 910,000 distinct CDR3 sequences, with 31% found just once. The specimen comprised cultured CD8+ T cells from PBMCs, sampled from culture after CMV antigen stimulation. All receptors come from a human donor in good health (CMV status not recorded). Some clones in this sample may be carry-over from other donors' samples.

This chain links TRBV10-3 with TRBJ2-6, with 7 bases matching TRBD1. CDR3 length: 17 amino acids. CDR1 ENHRY and CDR2 SYGVKD come from the germline V gene. V shed 4 bases, J shed 2 bases, and the junction held 8 bases outside the gene matches. The CDR3 is CAISVPDQGAGANVLTF. CDR3 in DNA: TGTGCCATCAGTGTCCCAGATCAGGGGGCTGGGGCCAACGTCCTGACTTTC.

This clonotype was seen more than once but under ten times. This sequence joins TRBV10-3 and TRBJ1-3; TRBD1 might be the D (5 bases). CDR1 is ENHRY and CDR2 is SYGVKD in the germline V gene. Trimming took off 8 bases at V and 6 bases at J, with 17 bases between the two ends. CDR3 length: 14 amino acids. The CDR3 region has the DNA TGTGCCATCGGGGAAGGAACAGGTGAAAACACCATATATTTT. It is translated as CAIGEGTGENTIYF.

Worth noting for this clonotype: A read error may be the cause here, since a much bigger clone is one base away. V gene TRBV7-9 combines with J gene TRBJ2-6; D gene uncertain. Per germline, CDR1 SEHNR and CDR2 FQNEAQ (reference sequence). The length of the CDR3 is 15 residues. V gave up 5 bases and J gave up 0 bases, with 8 bases separating them. This CDR3 reads CASSPPISGANVLTF. The CDR3 DNA follows: TGTGCCAGCAGCCCCCCCATCTCTGGGGCCAACGTCCTGACTTTC.

J is TRBJ1-3 and V is TRBV5-5; 12 nucleotides agree with TRBD1. The V gene end was trimmed by 3 bases and the J gene end by 3 bases; junction bases not matched to a gene: 4. Germline V CDR1 and CDR2: SGHKS, YYEKEE (reference sequence). CDR3 length equals 16 residues. The CDR3 region is CASSYRDRGLGNTIYF. The CDR3 coding sequence is TGTGCCAGCAGCTACCGGGACAGGGGGCTTGGAAACACCATATATTTT.

V gene TRBV9 combines with J gene TRBJ2-7; D may be TRBD1 (6 bases). Germline CDR1 SGDLS, CDR2 YYNGEE. V was trimmed by 3 bases and J by 3 bases, leaving 16 bases between them. The CDR3 has 15 amino acids. CDR3 sequence reads: CASSDGGGFDYEQYF. The CDR3, as DNA: TGTGCCAGCAGCGATGGGGGCGGATTCGACTACGAGCAGTACTTC.

The J gene is TRBJ1-2, the V gene TRBV7-3; D gene ambiguous. The germline gives CDR1 SGHTA, CDR2 FQGTGA. The CDR3 runs to 14 residues. V lost 2 bases to trimming and J lost 6 bases, with 13 bases between them. CDR3 loop: CASSLGSGSDGYTF. The DNA of the CDR3 is TGTGCCAGCAGCTTAGGGTCCGGGTCAGATGGCTACACCTTC.

This clonotype was counted a few times. The chain is built from TRBV12-3 or TRBV12-4 and TRBJ1-2, with a tentative D call TRBD1 (6 bases). Deletions cut 5 bases from V and 8 bases from J, with 15 bases between. The CDR3 has 13 amino acids. Written as DNA, the CDR3 is TGTGCCAGCAGTCTCCGACAGGCGGACGGCTACACCTTC. Residues: CASSLRQADGYTF.

This clonotype has more than one count but fewer than ten. V is TRBV6-6 and J is TRBJ1-6; D remains ambiguous. Germline lookup yields CDR1 MNHNY and CDR2 SVGAGI (reference sequence). Trimming removed 8 bases at V and 5 bases at J, with 13 bases between. This CDR3 region has 14 residues. CDR3: CASQDLTDNSPLHF. CDR3 nucleotide sequence: TGTGCCAGCCAAGATTTGACTGATAATTCACCCCTCCACTTT.

This clonotype was seen only once. The chain is built from TRBV5-4 and TRBJ2-3; 11 nucleotides line up with TRBD2. The CDR3 is 14 residues long. The germline V gene encodes CDR1 SGHNT and CDR2 YYREEE (reference sequence). Trimming removed 4 bases from V and 8 bases from J; junction bases left unmatched: 6. As DNA, the CDR3 is TGTGCCAGCAGCGGGACTAGCGGAGACCCTACGCAGTATTTT. Translation: CASSGTSGDPTQYF.

The V gene is TRBV6-5, the J gene TRBJ2-3; either TRBD1 or TRBD2 may supply D (6 bases each). This CDR3 is 17 amino acids long. Deletions cut 5 bases from V and 2 bases from J, with 20 bases between. CDR1 and CDR2 from the germline V gene are MNHEY and SVGAGI. The CDR3 DNA is TGTGCCAGCAGTCTGGACCCCCTCCGGGGGCTCACAGATACGCAGTATTTT. This codes for CASSLDPLRGLTDTQYF.

This chain joins TRBV27 and TRBJ2-1; D may correspond to TRBD1 or TRBD2 (5 bases each). Germline CDR1 and CDR2: MNHEY and SMNVEV (reference sequence). The V end lost 6 bases, the J end lost 7 bases, and 16 bases lay between the germline ends. The CDR3 loop spans 14 amino acids. CDR3 residues: CASRYIGALNEQFF. For the CDR3, the DNA is TGTGCCAGCAGGTATATCGGGGCCTTAAATGAGCAGTTCTTC.

This clonotype showed up just a few times. The V and J genes are TRBV7-9 and TRBJ1-2; 7 nucleotides line up with TRBD1. There are 15 residues in the CDR3. Losses at the gene ends were 5 bases for V and 6 bases for J; bases not matched to a gene: 12. In germline, CDR1 is SEHNR, CDR2 FQNEAQ (reference sequence). The CDR3 nucleotides are TGTGCCAGCAGCCCACCAACCGACAGGGCCGATGGCTACACCTTC. Translation: CASSPPTDRADGYTF.

In its sample, this clonotype was seen many times. The chain uses TRBV7-8 and TRBJ2-5; a weak D match, TRBD1 (5 bases). The CDR3 has 17 amino acids. V was cut by 5 bases and J by 0 bases, with 19 bases left in between. Germline CDR1 reads SGHVS; CDR2 reads FQNEAQ. CDR3 sequence: CASSLPELGRDQETQYF. The CDR3 DNA follows: TGTGCCAGCAGCCTACCCGAGTTGGGGCGAGACCAAGAGACCCAGTACTTC.

This clonotype was observed a few times. The V and J genes are TRBV7-9 and TRBJ2-5; D is perhaps TRBD1 (6 bases). The CDR3 loop spans 14 amino acids. The V gene's germline CDR1 is SEHNR and CDR2 FQNEAQ (reference sequence). Trimming stripped 6 bases from V and 4 bases from J, with 15 bases between. The CDR3 nucleotides are TGTGCCAGCAGGTCCAAAACAGGGTTAGAGACCCAGTACTTC. This encodes CASRSKTGLETQYF.

This clonotype occurred many times. The chain is built from TRBV7-8 and TRBJ1-2, with 9 bases identical to TRBD1. The trim removed 5 bases at V and 4 bases at J, leaving 8 bases unmatched. Germline V gene data show CDR1 as SGHVS and CDR2 as FQNEAQ. The CDR3 covers 15 residues. CDR3 bases: TGTGCCAGCAGCACAGGACAGGGGAACTTCTATGGCTACACCTTC. Protein: CASSTGQGNFYGYTF. The full variable domain, its missing parts supplied by reference TRBV7-8 and TRBJ1-2, is GAGVSQSPRYKVAKRGQDVALRCDPISGHVSLFWYQQALGQGPEFLTYFQNEAQLDKSGLPSDRFFAERPEGSVSTLKIQRTQQEDSAVYLCASSTGQGNFYGYTFGSGTRLTVV.

The chain links TRBV18 to TRBJ1-3; 8 bases line up with TRBD1. With V trimmed by 9 bases and J by 0 bases, 4 bases remained unmatched. The CDR3 runs to 14 residues. Germline V gives CDR1 KGHSH, CDR2 LQKENI. As DNA, the CDR3 is TGTGCCAGTACGGGACAGGACTCTGGAAACACCATATATTTT. Amino acids: CASTGQDSGNTIYF.

The chain combines TRBV29-1 with TRBJ1-2, with D hard to call. CDR3 length equals 13 residues. CDR1 and CDR2 (germline): SQVTM, ANQGSEA. Between the trimmed V and J ends, which lost 5 bases and 3 bases, there was a span of 13 bases. The CDR3 spells CSVLPSRDYGYTF. The CDR3 DNA sequence: TGCAGCGTTCTCCCTTCAAGGGACTATGGCTACACCTTC.

The chain employs TRBV6-6 and TRBJ2-1; 9 bases align to TRBD2. CDR1 and CDR2 (germline): MNHNY, SVGAGI (reference sequence). The CDR3 extends over 13 amino acids. The chain's CDR3 is CATASGVFDEQFF. In DNA, the CDR3 is TGTGCTACCGCTAGCGGGGTCTTTGATGAGCAGTTCTTC.

This clonotype was seen at least ten times. This rearrangement joins TRBV12-3 or TRBV12-4 to TRBJ2-7, with D tentatively TRBD2 (6 bases). V was clipped by 4 bases and J by 7 bases, with 35 bases between them. This CDR3 is built from 20 residues. CDR3 coding DNA: TGTGCCAGCAGTTGGGGCCCACGGCAGGTCGAGAGTGAAACGGCGGGGGAGCAGTACGTC. It translates to CASSWGPRQVESETAGEQYV.

The chain joins TRBV12-3 or TRBV12-4 to TRBJ2-5, with D possibly matching TRBD2 (5 bases). V gave up 6 bases and J gave up 2 bases, with 10 bases separating them. The CDR3 runs to 13 residues. The CDR3 sequence is CASRLWEQETQYF. The CDR3 region has the DNA TGTGCCAGCAGGCTGTGGGAGCAAGAGACCCAGTACTTC.

This chain connects TRBV9 to TRBJ1-1; D remains unclear. CDR1 and CDR2 from the germline V gene are SGDLS and YYNGEE. Trimming pared 0 bases from V and 8 bases from J, leaving 8 bases between. The CDR3 loop spans 12 amino acids. The CDR3 DNA sequence: TGTGCCAGCAGCGTAGATCGGGGAGAAGCTTTCTTT. This codes for CASSVDRGEAFF.

The chain couples TRBV3-1 to TRBJ2-1; 7 nucleotides align to TRBD2. The CDR3 is made up of 14 amino acids. The junction had 3 bases not matched to a gene; V was cut back by 0 bases and J by 7 bases. Per germline, CDR1 LGHDT and CDR2 YNNKEL (reference sequence). CDR3 loop: CASSQDLSGNEQFF. CDR3 coding DNA: TGTGCCAGCAGCCAAGATCTTAGCGGGAATGAGCAGTTCTTC.

This clonotype has more than one count but fewer than ten. CDR3 residues: CASSLLLRQKSTDTQYF. The CDR3, as DNA: TGTGCCAGCAGCTTATTATTGAGACAGAAGTCCACAGATACGCAGTATTTT. The rearrangement uses TRBV7-9 and TRBJ2-3; the D gene is possibly TRBD1 (5 bases). CDR3 length equals 17 residues. V was shortened by 2 bases and J by 2 bases, with 17 bases between the two germline ends. The germline CDR1 and CDR2 sequences are SEHNR and FQNEAQ (reference sequence).

The rearrangement links TRBV9 to TRBJ2-7; D perhaps matches TRBD1 (5 bases). The CDR3 contains 16 residues. The V end was cut by 3 bases, the J end by 0 bases, with 16 bases between. CDR1 is SGDLS, CDR2 YYNGEE, per germline. The CDR3 DNA is TGTGCCAGCAGCGGGGTTGACAGTCCCAGCTCCTACGAGCAGTACGTC. Translating gives CASSGVDSPSSYEQYV.

Only a few counts were recorded for this clonotype. The rearrangement uses TRBV5-7 and TRBJ2-1; weak D call: TRBD1 (6 bases). TRBV5-7 qualifies as an ORF whose function is uncertain. Trimming pared 2 bases from V and 2 bases from J, leaving 11 bases between. The CDR3 has 15 amino acids. The CDR3 coding sequence is TGTGCCAGCAGCTTTTACAGGGTCACCTACAATGAGCAGTTCTTC. Its translation: CASSFYRVTYNEQFF.

About this clonotype itself: This may come from a read error, since a much larger clone is one base off. The chain is built from TRBV7-9 and TRBJ1-2; 7 bases map to TRBD1. The CDR3 is 14 residues long. Germline CDR1 is SEHNR and CDR2 is FQNEAQ (reference sequence). The CDR3 loop reads CANSLTGWNYGYTF. The CDR3 coding sequence is TGTGCCAACAGCTTGACAGGGTGGAACTATGGCTACACCTTC.

In the case of this clonotype: One junction end does not reproduce the germline sequence, and a read error may be involved. This chain uses TRBV7-8 with TRBJ2-2; 8 nucleotides line up with TRBD1. CDR3 length equals 16 residues. CDR1 and CDR2 from the germline V gene are SGHVS and FQNEAQ. CDR3 in DNA: TGTGCCAGCAGCCTCCGACAGGGGACGAACACCGGGAAGCTGTTTTTT. It codes for CASSLRQGTNTGKLFF.

This clonotype was observed a handful of times. This chain links TRBV27 with TRBJ2-1; TRBD1 or TRBD2 may be the D gene (6 bases each). Between the trimmed V and J ends, which lost 3 bases and 9 bases, there was a span of 12 bases. Germline V CDR1 and CDR2: MNHEY, SMNVEV (reference sequence). The CDR3 is 13 amino acids. The CDR3: CASSFGGQGEQFF. The CDR3 DNA follows: TGTGCCAGCAGTTTTGGGGGGCAGGGTGAGCAGTTCTTC.

This clonotype was counted only a few times. V is TRBV24-1 and J is TRBJ2-7; D unresolved. With 4 bases removed from V and 4 bases from J, the gap between germline ends came to 7 bases. The CDR3 length is 12 residues. Germline V gene sequence: CDR1 KGHDR, CDR2 SFDVKD. Here the CDR3 reads CATSDQDYEQYV. In nucleotides, the CDR3 is TGTGCCACCAGTGACCAAGATTACGAGCAGTACGTC.